This T cell receptor beta chain was recorded in a study of beta chain features in type 1 diabetes. A remark on this clone: Its antigen is undetermined.

Germline V gene data show CDR1 as SGHNT and CDR2 as YENEEA. The CDR3 is 14 residues long. V was clipped by 1 base and J by 4 bases, with 11 bases between them. The investigators reverse transcribed all of the isolated RNA, so they sequenced expressed TCRB transcripts. Average reads for naive, central memory and regulatory T cell samples were several million. Method: immunoSEQ multiplex PCR; TCRdb's copy keeps in-frame clones and lacks some. The sample includes about 300,000 clones, approximately 13% of them seen just once. The study's findings and limits: In every one of the four CD4+ subsets, TCRB CDR3s were moderately but significantly shorter in Type 1 diabetes patients. Patients with type 1 diabetes showed fewer VDJ junction insertions and more deletions. TCRB repertoires of naive, central memory and Treg cells appeared more similar among patients than among healthy donors.

The chain has TRBV11-3 and TRBJ2-7, with TRBD2 as a possible D gene (5 bases). This TCR derives from a woman under 30 with type 1 diabetes. The sequenced sample was naive CD4+ T cells from blood. The CDR3 DNA sequence: TGTGCCAGCAGCTTAGGAGCAGCGGTATACGAGCAGTACGTC. It is translated as CASSLGAAVYEQYV.